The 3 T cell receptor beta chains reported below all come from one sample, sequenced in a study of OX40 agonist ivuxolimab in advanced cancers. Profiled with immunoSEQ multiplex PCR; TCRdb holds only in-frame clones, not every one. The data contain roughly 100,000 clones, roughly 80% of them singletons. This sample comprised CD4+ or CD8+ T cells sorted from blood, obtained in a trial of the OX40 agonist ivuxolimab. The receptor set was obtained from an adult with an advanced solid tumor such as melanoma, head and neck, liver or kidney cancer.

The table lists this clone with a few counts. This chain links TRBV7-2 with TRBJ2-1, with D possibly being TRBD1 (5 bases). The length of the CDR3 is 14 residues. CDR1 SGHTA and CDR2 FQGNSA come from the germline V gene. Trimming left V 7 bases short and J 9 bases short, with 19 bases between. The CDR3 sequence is CASIQNGAQGEQFF. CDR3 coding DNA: TGTGCCAGCATCCAGAATGGGGCGCAGGGTGAGCAGTTCTTC.

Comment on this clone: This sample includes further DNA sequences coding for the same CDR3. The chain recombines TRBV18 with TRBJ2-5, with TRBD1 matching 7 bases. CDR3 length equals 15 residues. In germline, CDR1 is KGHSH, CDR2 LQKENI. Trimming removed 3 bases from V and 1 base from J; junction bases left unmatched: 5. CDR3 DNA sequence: TGTGCCAGCTCACCGAACAGGGGAAGCCAAGAGACCCAGTACTTC. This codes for CASSPNRGSQETQYF.

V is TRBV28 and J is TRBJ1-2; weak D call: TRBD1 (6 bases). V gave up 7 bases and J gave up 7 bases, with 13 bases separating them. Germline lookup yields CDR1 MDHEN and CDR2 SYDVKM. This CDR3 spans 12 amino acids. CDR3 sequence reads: CASTQAGAGYTF. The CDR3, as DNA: TGTGCCAGCACTCAAGCGGGGGCTGGCTACACCTTC.